Described below is a single T cell receptor beta chain sequence and its context. This entry is derived from a study of cytomegalovirus exposure and HLA in healthy donors. The germline V gene has CDR1 SGDLS and CDR2 YYNGEE. The CDR3 contains 14 residues. With V trimmed by 2 bases and J by 8 bases, 7 bases remained unmatched. In the PCR, 60 Vbeta and 13 Jbeta primers were used. Using immunoSEQ multiplex PCR, the repertoire was profiled, and TCRdb retains in-frame clones only, with some absent. The table includes approximately 120,000 clones, around 85% detected once. The J gene is TRBJ1-2, the V gene TRBV9; 9 bases match TRBD1. This TCR derives from a man aged 18 to 30 in good health and CMV-seropositive. Sequencing was carried out using PBMCs. The CDR3 coding sequence is TGTGCCAGCAGCGTTACAGGGGGCGCGGGGGGCTACACCTTC. Translation gives CASSVTGGAGGYTF.